This T cell receptor (beta chain) is from a study of immune evolution from preneoplasia to lung adenocarcinoma. General observations from the study: Compared with EGFR-mutant or double wild-type lesions, KRAS-mutant nodules were more clonal.

Profiled with immunoSEQ multiplex PCR; TCRdb holds only in-frame clones, not every one. The sample lists approximately 17,000 clones; 80% to 90% were seen once. Germline V gene sequence: CDR1 SEHNR, CDR2 FQNEAQ (reference sequence). The CDR3 extends over 13 amino acids. Trimming cost V 6 bases and J 4 bases, with 12 bases left between them. As for this clone: Its antigen is currently unknown. In the same sample, other DNA sequences code for this CDR3.

The specimen was FFPE invasive lung adenocarcinoma tissue. The sequence was collected from an older person with invasive lung adenocarcinoma. This chain uses TRBV7-9 with TRBJ2-5; perhaps TRBD1 as D (6 bases). The CDR3 nucleotides read TGTGCCAGCAGTTTGATACAGGGAGAGACCCAGTACTTC. Its protein is CASSLIQGETQYF. The complete variable domain, with remaining parts taken from reference TRBV7-9 and TRBJ2-5, reads DTGVSQNPRHKITKRGQNVTFRCDPISEHNRLYWYRQTLGQGPEFLTYFQNEAQLEKSRLLSDRFSAERPKGSFSTLEIQRTEQGDSAMYLCASSLIQGETQYFGPGTRLLVL.